This T cell receptor (beta chain) was profiled in a study of shared clonotypes between healthy human individuals. Naive CD8 isolation took CD45RO-negative cells positively selected for CCR7 and excluded terminally differentiated effector memory CD45RA+ cells. Study results and caveats: Measured sharing among donors was expected to vary with sequencing depth.

In the case of this clone: The antigen is unknown.

Sequencing used immunoSEQ multiplex PCR; TCRdb keeps in-frame clones, though not all of them. The repertoire holds 1.5 million to 2.5 million clones, with approximately 94% as singletons. This sequence was found in a man aged 18 to 35 in good health. The specimen was naive CD8+ T cells sorted from blood.

This CDR3 is CASNSIGAFLDTQYF. The CDR3 bases are TGTGCCAGTAACTCGATCGGGGCCTTTCTGGATACGCAGTATTTT. V gene TRBV19 combines with J gene TRBJ2-3; the D gene could be TRBD1 or TRBD2 (5 bases each). Germline CDR1 is LNHDA and CDR2 is SQIVND (reference sequence). Trimming took off 7 bases at V and 6 bases at J, with 20 bases between the two ends. The CDR3 extends over 15 amino acids.